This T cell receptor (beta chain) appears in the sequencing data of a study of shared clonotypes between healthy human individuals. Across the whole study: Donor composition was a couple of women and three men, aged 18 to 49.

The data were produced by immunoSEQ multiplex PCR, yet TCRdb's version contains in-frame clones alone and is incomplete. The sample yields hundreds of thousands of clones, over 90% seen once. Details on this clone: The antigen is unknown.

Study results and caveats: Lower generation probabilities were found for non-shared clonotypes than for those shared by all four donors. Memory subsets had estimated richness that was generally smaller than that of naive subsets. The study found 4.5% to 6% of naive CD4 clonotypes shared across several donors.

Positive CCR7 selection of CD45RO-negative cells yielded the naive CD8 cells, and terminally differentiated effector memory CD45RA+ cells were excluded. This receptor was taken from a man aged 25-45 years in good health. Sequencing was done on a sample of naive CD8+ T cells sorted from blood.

CDR3 sequence (DNA): TGTGCCAGCAGCCTTCCATGGGTAGAGGAAAAACTGTTTTTT. Translation gives CASSLPWVEEKLFF. This chain uses TRBV7-9 with TRBJ1-4, with no clear D. This CDR3 contains 14 residues. Trimming cost V 5 bases and J 8 bases, with 15 bases left between them. Per the germline V gene, CDR1 is SEHNR and CDR2 is FQNEAQ (reference sequence).